The TCR beta chain described here comes from a study of molecular identifiers for immune sequencing clone quantification. At least ten counts were recorded for this clonotype. Germline V gene lookup returns CDR1 LNHDA and CDR2 SQIVND (reference sequence). The CDR3 has 15 amino acids. V lost 1 base, J lost 6 bases, and 13 bases lay in between. TCRdb redid the calling of the PCR reads with MiXCR, one entry per CDR3 protein. The sample lists roughly 100,000 distinct CDR3 sequences, 35% occurring once. What was sequenced was naive CD8+ T cells from blood, with Jurkat cell RNA spiked in. Subset meaning: FACS-sorted CD8+CD4-CCR7+CD45RA+ naive T cells. The V and J genes are TRBV19 and TRBJ1-5; possibly TRBD1 for D (5 bases). The clonotype comes from a human donor in good health. Some libraries in this study had Jurkat cell RNA spiked in. CDR3 coding DNA: TGTGCCAGTAGTATAGCTCCGGGAGGGGTTCAGCCCCAGCATTTT. This encodes CASSIAPGGVQPQHF.